The T cell receptor (beta chain) under discussion was sequenced for a study of T cells expressing NK-cell markers (TCRdb year 2020). With regard to the full study: In sorted CD3+CD56+NKG2C+, CD3+CD56+NKG2C- and CD3+CD56-NKG2C+ T-cell subsets from 7 to 9 donors, TCR beta-chain repertoires were profiled. Of the eight sequenced donors, seven were found to be HCMV-seropositive and one was found to be HCMV-seronegative. The eight sequenced donors were randomly selected healthy volunteers, three men and five women. Illumina HiSeq 2000/2500, MiSeq or NextSeq was used to sequence libraries as 2 x 150 bp reads.

About this clonotype itself: Its antigen is unknown.

The CDR3 has 12 amino acids, counting the end cysteine and phenylalanine. The DNA is unrecorded. The CDR1 and CDR2 encoded by the germline V gene (reference sequence) are LNHDA and SQIVND. To determine HCMV serostatus, a commercial ELISA kit was used to detect HCMV-specific IgG in serum. Peripheral blood mononuclear cells were isolated from blood by Ficoll density gradient centrifugation. Sequencer: Illumina HiSeq 2000. The TCR beta cDNA libraries were made using 5'RACE template switching, a step that added both a universal primer site and unique molecular identifiers. Priming for cDNA synthesis came from the TCR beta constant segment, and two successive PCR amplification steps followed. Turning to the authors' computational methods: Reads were demultiplexed and grouped by UMI with MIGEC, and clonotypes were assembled and quantified with MiTCR. Only TCR cDNA sequences supported by at least two reads were kept to exclude erroneous sequences. The tcR package was used for downstream repertoire analysis, and clonotypes were matched across fractions by CDR3 nucleotide sequence plus V segment. Antigen specificity was annotated against VDJdb with VDJmatch, allowing one amino acid substitution in CDR3. TCRdb reprocessed the sequencing reads and holds a single record per CDR3 protein sequence, with no DNA. V and J calls and clone size were set by TCRdb, not the authors. This sample's table contains about 260,000 distinct CDR3 sequences. In total, the top ten clones hold around 0.4% of the sample.

Results the study describes overall, beyond this receptor: It remained unclear whether the expanded NKG2C-expressing T cell clones were specific for HCMV antigens. In six donors, the dominant CD3+CD56+NKG2C+ clonotypes were found to rank among the top 10 CD8+ clonotypes and to make up about 1.0-7.5% of CD8+ T cells. Those dominant clonotypes were again the most abundant among CD3+CD56-NKG2C+ cells in a few donors, at roughly 25-60.1%.

The source material was blood T cells: a sorted CD56 or NKG2C T cell subset, CD4+ or CD8+ T cells, or bulk PBMC T cells (not recorded which). The chain is assembled from TRBV19 and TRBJ2-2. This TCR was recovered from a man younger than 30 in good health. Donor details come from another sample of the same person, matched by shared clones. The CDR3 protein sequence reads: CASSWLPGELFF.